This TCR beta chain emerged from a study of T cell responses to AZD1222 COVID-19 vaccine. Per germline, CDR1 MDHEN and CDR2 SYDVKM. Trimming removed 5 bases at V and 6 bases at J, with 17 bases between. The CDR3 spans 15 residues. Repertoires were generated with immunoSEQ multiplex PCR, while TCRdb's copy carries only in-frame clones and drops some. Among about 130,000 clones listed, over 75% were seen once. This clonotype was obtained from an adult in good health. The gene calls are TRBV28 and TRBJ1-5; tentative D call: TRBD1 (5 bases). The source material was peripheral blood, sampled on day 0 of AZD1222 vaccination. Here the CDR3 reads CASSIQAPWRQPQHF. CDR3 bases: TGTGCCAGCAGTATACAGGCCCCATGGCGTCAGCCCCAGCATTTT.